These T cell receptor beta chains were read from a single sample in a study of cytomegalovirus exposure and HLA in healthy donors. TCRdb's copy holds only in-frame clones and misses some; the assay was immunoSEQ multiplex PCR. Of approximately 160,000 clones in the sample, around 80% were seen once. The specimen was PBMCs. The receptors shown here come from a man aged 40-50 years in good health and CMV-seronegative. CDR3s include the opening cysteine and the closing phenylalanine or tryptophan. The D gene is left open where the match is weak. The listing skips clone size in some rows; elsewhere it reads once, few, many or a size class.

CDR3aa	CDR3nt	d_gene	abundance	j_gene	v_gene
CATAGEYYEQYF	TGCGCTACGGCGGGCGAATACTACGAGCAGTACTTC	NA	few	TRBJ2-7	TRBV10-3
CSESTGLTDTQYF	TGCAGCGAATCGACAGGCCTAACAGATACGCAGTATTTT	NA	NA	TRBJ2-3	TRBV29-1
CASSATGNTEAFF	TGTGCCAGCAGCGCAACAGGGAACACTGAAGCTTTCTTT	NA	once	TRBJ1-1	TRBV7-2
CASSPTSANTGELFF	TGTGCCAGCAGCCCGACTAGCGCTAACACCGGGGAGCTGTTTTTT	TRBD2	NA	TRBJ2-2	TRBV7-9
CASSDDSGRGADTQYF	TGTGCCAGCAGTGACGATAGCGGGAGGGGTGCAGATACGCAGTATTTT	TRBD2	NA	TRBJ2-3	TRBV6-4
CASQSYGSVNEQFF	TGTGCCAGCCAATCGTACGGGAGTGTAAATGAGCAGTTCTTC	NA	NA	TRBJ2-1	TRBV27
CASSLGSRYSNQPQHF	TGTGCCAGCAGCTTAGGGAGTAGATATAGCAATCAGCCCCAGCATTTT	NA	NA	TRBJ1-5	TRBV7-2
CASSVSSGRTYEQYF	TGTGCCAGCAGCGTTTCTAGCGGGAGGACCTACGAGCAGTACTTC	TRBD2	NA	TRBJ2-7	TRBV9
CASSLTSRTGNLNEQFF	TGCGCCAGCAGCCTGACGAGTCGGACAGGGAATTTGAATGAGCAGTTCTTC	TRBD1	NA	TRBJ2-1	TRBV5-1
CASSTLRGYEQYF	TGTGCCAGCAGTACCCTTAGAGGCTACGAGCAGTACTTC	NA	NA	TRBJ2-7	TRBV28